These 7 T cell receptor beta chains were all obtained from the same sample, sequenced in a study of T-cell reconstitution after alpha-beta-depleted transplantation in children. The TCRbeta library was prepared with unique molecular identifiers. TCRdb itself ran the PCR reads through MiXCR, one entry per CDR3 protein. The table lists some 450,000 distinct CDR3 sequences, about 40% of them singletons. The starting material was PBMCs, obtained before TCRalphabeta/CD19-depleted stem cell transplant. The receptors were sampled from a girl aged 2-10 years with aplastic anemia, due to receive a stem cell transplant.

This clonotype was seen at least ten times. The chain uses TRBV4-1 and TRBJ1-1; D is uncertain. V was cut by 1 base and J by 1 base, with 4 bases left in between. The CDR3 consists of 13 residues. Germline V lookup: CDR1 MGHRA, CDR2 YSYEKL. As DNA, the CDR3 is TGCGCCAGCAGCCAAGTCCCGAACACTGAAGCTTTCTTT. It is translated as CASSQVPNTEAFF.

The chain combines TRBV20-1 with TRBJ2-7; TRBD1 aligns across 7 bases. Germline trimming cut 5 bases from V and 1 base from J; bases unmatched to any gene: 11. This CDR3 contains 15 residues. Germline V gene data show CDR1 as DFQATT and CDR2 as SNEGSKA (reference sequence). The CDR3 region is CSAEDLAQGSYEQYF. The CDR3 DNA reads TGCAGTGCTGAGGACCTCGCACAGGGGTCCTACGAGCAGTACTTC.

The chain employs TRBV3-1 and TRBJ1-1; D not resolved. This CDR3 comprises 17 residues. Between the trimmed V and J ends, which lost 3 bases and 5 bases, there was a span of 22 bases. Looked up from germline, CDR1 is LGHDT and CDR2 is YNNKEL (reference sequence). The CDR3, as DNA: TGTGCCAGCAGCCATCCCTCGGACCCGACCATGGGGACTGAAGCTTTCTTT. Protein: CASSHPSDPTMGTEAFF.

This clonotype came up many times. This sequence joins TRBV20-1 and TRBJ1-5; D is ambiguous. V was shortened by 1 base and J by 2 bases, with 9 bases between the two germline ends. CDR3 size: 14 residues. The germline V gene encodes CDR1 DFQATT and CDR2 SNEGSKA (reference sequence). The CDR3: CSARAEVGNQPQHF. The CDR3, as DNA: TGCAGTGCTAGAGCCGAAGTGGGCAATCAGCCCCAGCATTTT.

This clonotype was counted only a few times. This sequence joins TRBV6-2 or TRBV6-3 and TRBJ2-1, with 8 bases aligning to TRBD2. CDR1 is MNHEY, CDR2 SVGEGT, per germline. V shed 6 bases and J 0 bases; nucleotides not matched to a gene: 16. The CDR3 is 19 amino acids. CDR3 region: CASRPLAGGPQGSYNEQFF. CDR3 coding DNA: TGTGCCAGCAGGCCGCTGGCGGGAGGACCCCAGGGCTCCTACAATGAGCAGTTCTTC.

The CDR3 protein is CASSPTAGTNTEAFF. The CDR3 nucleotides read TGTGCCAGCAGTCCAACGGCAGGGACGAACACTGAAGCTTTCTTT. The rearrangement links TRBV28 to TRBJ1-1; D perhaps matches TRBD1 (5 bases). Germline values: CDR1 MDHEN, CDR2 SYDVKM. CDR3 length: 15 amino acids. V lost 5 bases and J lost 1, with 14 bases in between.

This sequence joins TRBV5-1 and TRBJ2-3, with 12 bases that match TRBD1. Germline V gives CDR1 SGHRS, CDR2 YFSETQ. V dropped 4 bases and J dropped 6; count of bases not matched to a gene: 9. There are 16 residues in the CDR3. As DNA, the CDR3 is TGCGCCAGCAGCCTCTTGGGACAGGGGGCTTGGGATACGCAGTATTTT. Translating gives CASSLLGQGAWDTQYF.